This TCR beta chain stems from a study of blood T cell repertoires in COVID-19. Study-level background: PBMCs, B-cell-depleted T cells, or T cells were the source of the cDNA or gDNA that made up the material.

In the authors' workflow: Reference gene primer amplification gave nucleated cell count estimates. Assay used: immunoSEQ multiplex PCR; TCRdb lists only in-frame clones, some missing. The V and J calls and clone size come from that table; D and trimming were worked out from the DNA. The profile shows roughly 130,000 clones, about 79% of them singletons. Sequencing used peripheral blood. The clonotype comes from a woman between 45 and 65 years old with acute or convalescent COVID-19.

The CDR3 is CASSRESTGHGYTF. CDR3 sequence (DNA): TGTGCCAGCAGCAGAGAGTCGACAGGGCATGGCTACACCTTC. The chain uses TRBV7-9 and TRBJ1-2, with 7 bases lining up with TRBD1. Germline CDR1 and CDR2: SEHNR and FQNEAQ (reference sequence). This CDR3 has 14 residues. V dropped 5 bases and J dropped 6; count of bases not matched to a gene: 9.